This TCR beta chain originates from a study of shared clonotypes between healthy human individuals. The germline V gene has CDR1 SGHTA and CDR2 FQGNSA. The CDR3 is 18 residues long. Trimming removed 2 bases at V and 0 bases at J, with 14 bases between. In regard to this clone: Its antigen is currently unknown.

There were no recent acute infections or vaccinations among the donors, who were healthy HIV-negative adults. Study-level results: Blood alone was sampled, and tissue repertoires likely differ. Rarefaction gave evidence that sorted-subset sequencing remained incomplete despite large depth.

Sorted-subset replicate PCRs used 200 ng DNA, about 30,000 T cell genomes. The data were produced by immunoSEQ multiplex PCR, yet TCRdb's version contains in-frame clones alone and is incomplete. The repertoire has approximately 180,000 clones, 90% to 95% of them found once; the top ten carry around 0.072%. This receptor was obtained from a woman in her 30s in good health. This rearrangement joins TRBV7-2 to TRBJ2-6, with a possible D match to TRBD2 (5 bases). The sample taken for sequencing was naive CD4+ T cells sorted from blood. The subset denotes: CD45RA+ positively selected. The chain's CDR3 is CASSLRRVTISGANVLTF. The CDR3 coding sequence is TGTGCCAGCAGCTTACGGCGGGTGACGATCTCTGGGGCCAACGTCCTGACTTTC.